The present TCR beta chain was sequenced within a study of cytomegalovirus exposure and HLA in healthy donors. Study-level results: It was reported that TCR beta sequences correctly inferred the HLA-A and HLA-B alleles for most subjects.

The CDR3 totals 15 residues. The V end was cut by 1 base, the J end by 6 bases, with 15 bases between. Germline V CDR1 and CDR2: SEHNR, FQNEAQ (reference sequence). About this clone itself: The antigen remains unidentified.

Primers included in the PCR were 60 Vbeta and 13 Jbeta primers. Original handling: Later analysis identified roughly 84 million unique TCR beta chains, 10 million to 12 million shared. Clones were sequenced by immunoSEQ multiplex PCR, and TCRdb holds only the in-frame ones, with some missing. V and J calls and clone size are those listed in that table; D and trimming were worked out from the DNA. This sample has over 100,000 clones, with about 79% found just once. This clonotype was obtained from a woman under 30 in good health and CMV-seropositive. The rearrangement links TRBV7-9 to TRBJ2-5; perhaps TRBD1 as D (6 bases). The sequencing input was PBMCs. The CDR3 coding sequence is TGTGCCAGCAGCTTAGAGGGTGGGACACTAAAGACCCAGTACTTC. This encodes CASSLEGGTLKTQYF. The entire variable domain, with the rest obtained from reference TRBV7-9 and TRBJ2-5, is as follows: DTGVSQNPRHKITKRGQNVTFRCDPISEHNRLYWYRQTLGQGPEFLTYFQNEAQLEKSRLLSDRFSAERPKGSFSTLEIQRTEQGDSAMYLCASSLEGGTLKTQYFGPGTRLLVL.